This TCR beta chain came from a study of cytomegalovirus exposure and HLA in healthy donors. PCR amplification relied on 60 Vbeta primers (plus 13 Jbeta primers). Sequencing was performed with immunoSEQ multiplex PCR; in TCRdb, only in-frame clones are kept and a portion is missing. The top ten hold around 1.5% of the sample, which has 150,000 to 200,000 clones, around 76% seen once. The study, taken as a whole, reports: Reports indicated that the classifier achieved high specificity and sensitivity in diagnosing cytomegalovirus status. HLA-A and HLA-B allele assignments for most subjects were reportedly predicted accurately using TCR beta sequences. Sequencing likely generated an artifact that appeared as a cluster of highly shared sequence variants.

Remarks on this clone: Its cognate antigen is unknown.

The CDR3 is 16 amino acids. Germline loops: CDR1 ENHRY, CDR2 SYGVKD. V trimming: 10 bases; J trimming: 0 bases; junction bases outside the gene matches: 9. Sequenced sample: PBMCs. The chain joins TRBV10-3 to TRBJ1-4; 9 nucleotides match TRBD1. The clonotype comes from a man aged 35 to 55 in good health and CMV-seronegative. The CDR3 nucleotides read TGTGCCACCAGGGACAGGGTAGCGACAACTAATGAAAAACTGTTTTTT. This translates into CATRDRVATTNEKLFF.